This is a list of T cell receptor beta chains from one sample in a study of monozygotic twins with inflammatory bowel disease. TCRdb processed the 5' RACE reads again and assigns one entry to each CDR3 protein, with no DNA. This repertoire comprises some 150,000 distinct CDR3 sequences; its ten largest clones make up just under 7.5%. The sample comprised blood. Receptor source: a human donor with ulcerative colitis or Crohn's disease, or a healthy co-twin of an affected twin (not recorded which). Each CDR3 is given with its conserved first and last residue.

j_gene: TRBJ1-5
v_gene: TRBV20-1
len: 15
CDR3aa: CSARGGHTGNQPQHF

j_gene: TRBJ2-2
v_gene: TRBV5-1
len: 15
CDR3aa: CASSLETGGTGELFF

j_gene: TRBJ1-2
v_gene: TRBV18
len: 15
CDR3aa: CASSLRQGGGYGYTF

j_gene: TRBJ2-2
v_gene: TRBV20-1
len: 14
CDR3aa: CSAGGLGNTGELFF

j_gene: TRBJ2-1
v_gene: TRBV11-2
len: 14
CDR3aa: CASSSYSRGNEQFF

j_gene: TRBJ2-3
v_gene: TRBV7-2
len: 14
CDR3aa: CASSLARGTDTQYF

j_gene: TRBJ2-6
v_gene: TRBV5-1
len: 17
CDR3aa: CASSSDRVSSGANVLTF

j_gene: TRBJ1-1
v_gene: TRBV20-1
len: 13
CDR3aa: CSASEGVNTEAFF

j_gene: TRBJ1-6
v_gene: TRBV5-1
len: 14
CDR3aa: CASSWGQGHSPLHF

j_gene: TRBJ1-1
v_gene: TRBV5-1
len: 15
CDR3aa: CASSAGGATNTEAFF

j_gene: TRBJ2-3
v_gene: TRBV18
len: 16
CDR3aa: CASSPFGGGPTDTQYF

j_gene: TRBJ2-3
v_gene: TRBV20-1
len: 17
CDR3aa: CSAREPGQGFLTDTQYF

j_gene: TRBJ2-7
v_gene: TRBV28
len: 16
CDR3aa: CASSLSAGLATTEQYF

j_gene: TRBJ2-1
v_gene: TRBV4-3
len: 14
CDR3aa: CASSPTGEGNEQFF

j_gene: TRBJ1-4
v_gene: TRBV29-1
len: 12
CDR3aa: CSVASPGEKLFF

j_gene: TRBJ2-1
v_gene: TRBV18
len: 15
CDR3aa: CASSPQSGSYNEQFF

j_gene: TRBJ1-5
v_gene: TRBV7-6
len: 14
CDR3aa: CASSPTGVPRTQHF

j_gene: TRBJ1-2
v_gene: TRBV10-3
len: 14
CDR3aa: CAISESWAGRGYTF

j_gene: TRBJ1-2
v_gene: TRBV19
len: 11
CDR3aa: CASSIEDGYTF

j_gene: TRBJ2-4
v_gene: TRBV2
len: 16
CDR3aa: CASRAGAALAKNIQYF

j_gene: TRBJ2-1
v_gene: TRBV5-4
len: 16
CDR3aa: CASSAWSSGSIDEQFF

j_gene: TRBJ1-1
v_gene: TRBV5-6
len: 13
CDR3aa: CASSLDKGGKSFF

j_gene: TRBJ1-2
v_gene: TRBV29-1
len: 13
CDR3aa: CSVEPEKGNGYTF

j_gene: TRBJ2-7
v_gene: TRBV7-2
len: 15
CDR3aa: CASSQEGQGFNEQYF

j_gene: TRBJ1-4
v_gene: TRBV14
len: 14
CDR3aa: CASSRPATNEKLFF

j_gene: TRBJ2-3
v_gene: TRBV5-4
len: 15
CDR3aa: CASSFGATTTDTQYF

j_gene: TRBJ2-7
v_gene: TRBV5-1
len: 11
CDR3aa: CASTGGSEQYF

j_gene: TRBJ2-2
v_gene: TRBV28
len: 12
CDR3aa: CASSHGSGELFF

j_gene: TRBJ2-6
v_gene: TRBV5-1
len: 18
CDR3aa: CASSPGTGIVSGANVLTF

j_gene: TRBJ2-1
v_gene: TRBV11-2
len: 17
CDR3aa: CASSSRGAGTSYNEQFF

j_gene: TRBJ2-7
v_gene: TRBV6-1
len: 14
CDR3aa: CASRVGQASYEQYF

j_gene: TRBJ2-3
v_gene: TRBV10-3
len: 16
CDR3aa: CAISPKTGALGDTQYF

j_gene: TRBJ2-3
v_gene: TRBV4-3
len: 18
CDR3aa: CASSPSLAVLLSTDTQYF

j_gene: TRBJ2-7
v_gene: TRBV7-2
len: 16
CDR3aa: CASSLKTRKPPGEQYF

j_gene: TRBJ1-1
v_gene: TRBV6-5
len: 17
CDR3aa: CASTRGRGARKDTEAFF

j_gene: TRBJ1-1
v_gene: TRBV5-4
len: 15
CDR3aa: CASSLQGVVRTESFF

j_gene: TRBJ2-7
v_gene: TRBV30
len: 14
CDR3aa: CACHSSGVPAEQYF

j_gene: TRBJ1-1
v_gene: TRBV29-1
len: 14
CDR3aa: CSVGPMGSNTEAFF

j_gene: TRBJ1-1
v_gene: TRBV13
len: 14
CDR3aa: CASSEKNRETEAFF

j_gene: TRBJ1-4
v_gene: TRBV29-1
len: 12
CDR3aa: CSVLGGSEKLFF

j_gene: TRBJ2-5
v_gene: TRBV15
len: 14
CDR3aa: CATRGGANQETQYF

j_gene: TRBJ1-1
v_gene: TRBV28
len: 16
CDR3aa: CASSHPVGQRNTEAFF

j_gene: TRBJ1-1
v_gene: TRBV5-1
len: 15
CDR3aa: CASSLDISMNTEAFF

j_gene: TRBJ1-5
v_gene: TRBV5-4
len: 13
CDR3aa: CASSLGDDQPQHF

j_gene: TRBJ2-1
v_gene: TRBV10-3
len: 15
CDR3aa: CAISGDGGTDNEQFF

j_gene: TRBJ2-3
v_gene: TRBV19
len: 16
CDR3aa: CASRTGGAGGTDTQYF

j_gene: TRBJ1-2
v_gene: TRBV29-1
len: 11
CDR3aa: CSISGDAGYTF

j_gene: TRBJ2-7
v_gene: TRBV6-5
len: 15
CDR3aa: CASIMTWTGSYEQYF

j_gene: TRBJ2-5
v_gene: TRBV20-1
len: 12
CDR3aa: CSARWQGGTQYF

j_gene: TRBJ2-1
v_gene: TRBV5-1
len: 16
CDR3aa: CACRLRNMGEGREQFF

j_gene: TRBJ2-2
v_gene: TRBV11-2
len: 13
CDR3aa: CASSSSASGELFF

j_gene: TRBJ2-4
v_gene: TRBV18
len: 12
CDR3aa: CASSPLGNIQYF

j_gene: TRBJ1-6
v_gene: TRBV3-1
len: 15
CDR3aa: CASSLREILNSPLHF

j_gene: TRBJ2-7
v_gene: TRBV29-1
len: 12
CDR3aa: CSVAGGLYEQYF

j_gene: TRBJ1-1
v_gene: TRBV20-1
len: 13
CDR3aa: CSARGGVNTEAFF